This TCR beta chain stems from a study of blood T cell repertoires in COVID-19. Here immunoSEQ multiplex PCR was the method, and the copy in TCRdb shows in-frame clones only, minus some. The data hold 65,000 to 100,000 clones, with approximately 86% observed a single time. CDR1 is GTSNPN and CDR2 is SVGIG in the germline V gene (reference sequence). After removal of 5 bases from V and 8 bases from J, the junction contained 15 bases not matched to a gene. This CDR3 region has 16 residues. The chain joins TRBV30 to TRBJ2-2; 9 bases align to TRBD2. Sequenced sample: peripheral blood. This TCR came from an elderly woman with acute or convalescent COVID-19. As DNA, the CDR3 is TGTGCCTGGGATAGGGGGCGGGAGGGCCGCTATGGGGAGCTGTTTTTT. Translating it yields CAWDRGREGRYGELFF.